These 27 T cell receptor beta chains came from one sample sequenced in a study of shared clonotypes between healthy human individuals. Using immunoSEQ multiplex PCR, the repertoire was profiled, and TCRdb retains in-frame clones only, with some absent. This sample has hundreds of thousands of clones, with around 74% found just once. Specimen: memory CD4+ T cells sorted from blood. Subset indicated: CD45RA-negative fraction. The receptors derive from a woman aged 25 to 45 in good health.

This chain connects TRBV28 to TRBJ2-1; 8 nucleotides align to TRBD2. Germline V CDR1 and CDR2: MDHEN, SYDVKM. This CDR3 comprises 16 residues. J lost 6 bases, V lost 4 bases, and 11 bases had no gene match. The CDR3 spells CASSSFGPAGANEQFF. CDR3 DNA sequence: TGTGCCAGCAGTTCCTTCGGTCCAGCGGGAGCCAATGAGCAGTTCTTC.

The V call is TRBV7-2, the J call TRBJ2-3; perhaps TRBD1 as D (6 bases). The germline CDR1 and CDR2 sequences are SGHTA and FQGNSA. The CDR3 has 16 residues. The V gene lost 2 bases and the J gene lost 4 bases, with 16 bases spanning the gap. The CDR3 protein is CASSLRGQSRADTQYF. DNA for the CDR3: TGTGCCAGCAGCTTACGAGGACAGTCCCGCGCAGATACGCAGTATTTT.

The chain couples TRBV27 to TRBJ2-4; 9 nucleotides line up with TRBD1. J gave up 5 bases and V 6 bases, and 5 bases lay outside the gene matches. Germline values: CDR1 MNHEY, CDR2 SMNVEV (reference sequence). CDR3 length: 14 residues. CDR3 sequence (DNA): TGTGCCAGCAGCGCCGGGACAGGGCAAAACATTCAGTACTTC. This encodes CASSAGTGQNIQYF.

The chain has TRBV28 and TRBJ2-7; D could derive from TRBD1 or TRBD2 (5 bases each). Germline lookup yields CDR1 MDHEN and CDR2 SYDVKM. V lost 10 bases and J 6 bases, leaving 22 bases between the germline ends. CDR3 length: 14 amino acids. Written as DNA, the CDR3 is TGTGCCACCCGGGACGGCACCTCAATTCGCGAGCAGTACTTC. The encoded protein is CATRDGTSIREQYF.

V usage is TRBV2 and J usage is TRBJ2-2; 7 nucleotides align to TRBD2. Germline V lookup: CDR1 SNHLY, CDR2 FYNNEI. V lost 6 bases to trimming and J lost 7 bases; unmatched junction nucleotides: 5. The CDR3 extends over 13 amino acids. CDR3 nucleotides: TGTGCCAGCAGCGGGACTACTGGCGGGGAGCTGTTTTTT. It encodes CASSGTTGGELFF.

Turning to this clone: This may come from a read error, since a much larger clone is one base off. This CDR3 is also generated by other DNA sequences in the sample. The V call is TRBV19, the J call TRBJ1-5, with 8 positions matching TRBD1. The CDR3 loop spans 13 amino acids. Per the germline V gene, CDR1 is LNHDA and CDR2 is SQIVND (reference sequence). The ends lost 5 bases at V and 5 bases at J; junction bases unmatched: 2. CDR3 bases: TGTGCCAGTAGTGGACAGGGCGATCAGCCCCAGCATTTT. It codes for CASSGQGDQPQHF. The full variable domain, completed using reference TRBV19 and TRBJ1-5, is DGGITQSPKYLFRKEGQNVTLSCEQNLNHDAMYWYRQDPGQGLRLIYYSQIVNDFQKGDIAEGYSVSREKKESFPLTVTSAQKNPTAFYLCASSGQGDQPQHFGDGTRLSIL.

The chain is built from TRBV7-9 and TRBJ1-2; D is uncertain. Germline V gene sequence: CDR1 SEHNR, CDR2 FQNEAQ (reference sequence). This CDR3 region has 12 residues. The germline V and J ends were trimmed by 5 bases and 14 bases, with 18 bases remaining between them. The DNA for the CDR3 is TGTGCCAGCAGCCCAATCGTCGATTGGGAGACCTTC. Translated: CASSPIVDWETF.

This clone was detected once. V gene TRBV28 combines with J gene TRBJ1-3; D unclear. Germline CDR1 MDHEN, CDR2 SYDVKM. Trimming left V 7 bases short and J 0 bases short, with 7 bases between. The CDR3 has 13 residues. The CDR3 sequence is CASKFHSGNTIYF. In nucleotides, the CDR3 is TGTGCCAGCAAATTTCACTCTGGAAACACCATATATTTT.

V and J are TRBV5-1 and TRBJ2-1; D call uncertain. Trimming removed 0 bases from V and 8 bases from J, with 15 bases in between. This CDR3 comprises 15 residues. The germline V gene encodes CDR1 SGHRS and CDR2 YFSETQ. CDR3 nucleotide sequence: TGCGCCAGCAGCTTGGCACTGACGTTCCCCGATGAGCAGTTCTTC. Translating it yields CASSLALTFPDEQFF.

V is TRBV4-2 and J is TRBJ1-3; D unresolved. Looked up from germline, CDR1 is LGHNA and CDR2 is YNFKEQ. V was clipped by 0 bases and J by 0 bases, with 9 bases between them. The CDR3 runs to 16 residues. DNA of the CDR3: TGTGCCAGCAGCCAAGATCTTATACTCTCTGGAAACACCATATATTTT. Its protein is CASSQDLILSGNTIYF.

The rearrangement uses TRBV2 and TRBJ2-6; D remains unclear. CDR1 and CDR2 from the germline V gene are SNHLY and FYNNEI. V was cut by 5 bases and J by 0 bases, with 8 bases left in between. The CDR3 covers 15 residues. The CDR3 spells CASSPGLSGANVLTF. CDR3 in DNA: TGTGCCAGCAGTCCTGGCCTCTCTGGGGCCAACGTCCTGACTTTC.

The chain employs TRBV7-2 and TRBJ2-7; TRBD2 agrees at 8 bases. V lost 0 bases, J lost 6 bases, and 7 bases stayed unmatched. Germline V CDR1 and CDR2: SGHTA, FQGNSA. This CDR3 contains 15 residues. Here the CDR3 reads CASSLASGRATEQYF. The CDR3 DNA follows: TGTGCCAGCAGCTTAGCATCCGGGAGGGCGACCGAGCAGTACTTC. The whole variable domain, filled in from reference TRBV7-2 and TRBJ2-7, reads GAGVSQSPSNKVTEKGKDVELRCDPISGHTALYWYRQSLGQGLEFLIYFQGNSAPDKSGLPSDRFSAERTGGSVSTLTIQRTQQEDSAVYLCASSLASGRATEQYFGPGTRLTVT.

This clone was observed a single time. The rearrangement uses TRBV5-1 and TRBJ1-1, with D possibly matching TRBD1 (6 bases). CDR3 length equals 14 residues. In germline, CDR1 is SGHRS, CDR2 YFSETQ. V was shortened by 3 bases and J by 8 bases, with 17 bases between the two germline ends. As DNA, the CDR3 is TGCGCCAGCAGCTCCACCACAGGGACCGGGGAAGCTTTCTTT. It translates to CASSSTTGTGEAFF.

This clone was picked up a small number of times. This chain joins TRBV5-1 and TRBJ1-1; 9 nucleotides match TRBD1. Losses at the gene ends were 1 base for V and 7 bases for J; bases not matched to a gene: 17. The CDR3 consists of 18 residues. CDR1 and CDR2 from the germline V gene are SGHRS and YFSETQ. The DNA of the CDR3 is TGCGCCAGCAGCTTGACGCCCGCTACAGGGGGCGAACGGGGTGAAGCTTTCTTT. Amino acid sequence: CASSLTPATGGERGEAFF. Together with reference TRBV5-1 and TRBJ1-1, the CDR3 gives the full variable domain: KAGVTQTPRYLIKTRGQQVTLSCSPISGHRSVSWYQQTPGQGLQFLFEYFSETQRNKGNFPGRFSGRQFSNSRSEMNVSTLELGDSALYLCASSLTPATGGERGEAFFGQGTRLTVV.

The chain employs TRBV6-5 and TRBJ2-1, with D tentatively TRBD1 (7 bases). This CDR3 comprises 14 residues. V was clipped by 7 bases and J by 7 bases, with 17 bases between them. Per germline, CDR1 MNHEY and CDR2 SVGAGI. The CDR3 protein is CASTGGLALNEQFF. The CDR3 DNA reads as TGTGCCAGCACAGGGGGGCTAGCGTTAAATGAGCAGTTCTTC.

The chain joins TRBV28 to TRBJ1-5; D remains unclear. V was shortened by 7 bases and J by 7 bases, with 20 bases between the two germline ends. The CDR3 is 15 amino acids. Per germline, CDR1 MDHEN and CDR2 SYDVKM. The CDR3 sequence is CASTHREWARQPQHF. In nucleotides, the CDR3 is TGTGCCAGCACCCACCGTGAGTGGGCTCGGCAGCCCCAGCATTTT. The full variable domain, rest sourced from reference TRBV28 and TRBJ1-5, is DVKVTQSSRYLVKRTGEKVFLECVQDMDHENMFWYRQDPGLGLRLIYFSYDVKMKEKGDIPEGYSVSREKKERFSLILESASTNQTSMYLCASTHREWARQPQHFGDGTRLSIL.

This clone was detected a few times. This specimen includes other DNA sequences encoding the same CDR3. The J gene is TRBJ2-7, the V gene TRBV5-1; TRBD1 matches at 9 bases. The ends lost 4 bases at V and 6 bases at J; junction bases unmatched: 8. Germline V gives CDR1 SGHRS, CDR2 YFSETQ. This CDR3 has 14 residues. CDR3 DNA: TGCGCCAGCAGCCCAGGGACAGGGACTCTCGAGCAGTACTTC. Encoded protein: CASSPGTGTLEQYF.

The chain links TRBV28 to TRBJ1-2; tentatively, D is TRBD1 (6 bases). The length of the CDR3 is 14 residues. The germline V gene has CDR1 MDHEN and CDR2 SYDVKM. V shed 5 bases and J shed 4 bases, with 14 bases lying between them. In nucleotides, the CDR3 is TGTGCCAGCAGTACGGGGGGCCGGAGCTATGGCTACACCTTC. Translation: CASSTGGRSYGYTF.

This chain uses TRBV7-9 with TRBJ1-1; D unclear. CDR3 length equals 13 residues. The germline CDR1 and CDR2 sequences are SEHNR and FQNEAQ (reference sequence). V was pared by 1 base and J by 8 bases, with 11 bases between. CDR3 DNA sequence: TGTGCCAGCAGCTTAGTTCGGGAAGGGGAAGCTTTCTTT. It encodes CASSLVREGEAFF.

The chain links TRBV2 to TRBJ2-7, with 7 bases aligning to TRBD2. J lost 7 bases, V lost 9 bases, and 9 bases had no gene match. The CDR3 has 12 amino acids. Germline CDR1 and CDR2: SNHLY and FYNNEI. CDR3 coding DNA: TGTGCCAGTTCTAGCGGAGAGAAGGAGCAGTACTTC. Translation: CASSSGEKEQYF.

As to this clone: Different DNA sequences within this sample yield the same CDR3. V gene TRBV29-1 combines with J gene TRBJ2-7, with 10 positions matching TRBD1. Germline V lookup: CDR1 SQVTM, CDR2 ANQGSEA. Trimming removed 6 bases from V and 3 bases from J; junction bases left unmatched: 2. The CDR3 is made up of 12 amino acids. The CDR3 spells CSVGQGIYEQYF. As DNA, the CDR3 is TGCAGCGTGGGACAGGGGATCTACGAGCAGTACTTC.

This clone came up a few times. The chain combines TRBV19 with TRBJ2-1, with no clear D. Trimming left V 5 bases short and J 1 base short, with 9 bases between. The germline V gene has CDR1 LNHDA and CDR2 SQIVND (reference sequence). The CDR3 spans 14 residues. The DNA of the CDR3 is TGTGCCAGTAGTGTGAAAGGGTCCTACAATGAGCAGTTCTTC. Its translation is CASSVKGSYNEQFF.

The gene calls are TRBV7-9 and TRBJ2-7; D unclear. CDR3 size: 13 residues. Germline loops: CDR1 SEHNR, CDR2 FQNEAQ (reference sequence). V was trimmed by 1 base and J by 3 bases, leaving 7 bases between them. CDR3 residues: CASSLGFLYEQYF. In DNA form, the CDR3 reads TGTGCCAGCAGCTTAGGATTCCTCTACGAGCAGTACTTC.

J is TRBJ2-1 and V is TRBV7-7, with 7 bases aligning to TRBD2. V lost 1 base to trimming and J lost 3 bases; unmatched junction nucleotides: 3. CDR3 length: 15 amino acids. Germline V gives CDR1 SSHAT, CDR2 FNYEAQ (reference sequence). As DNA, the CDR3 is TGTGCCAGCAGCTTAGGGCTAGCGGTCTACAATGAGCAGTTCTTC. Protein: CASSLGLAVYNEQFF.

The rearrangement links TRBV7-2 to TRBJ2-7; D is perhaps TRBD1 (6 bases). Trimming shortened V by 6 bases and J by 3 bases, and 12 bases separated the two germline ends. This CDR3 is built from 13 residues. Germline CDR1 SGHTA, CDR2 FQGNSA. In DNA form, the CDR3 reads TGTGCCAGCAGACGCGGACAGAACTACGAGCAGTACTTC. Translated, it gives CASRRGQNYEQYF. Filled out from reference TRBV7-2 and TRBJ2-7, the complete variable domain reads GAGVSQSPSNKVTEKGKDVELRCDPISGHTALYWYRQSLGQGLEFLIYFQGNSAPDKSGLPSDRFSAERTGGSVSTLTIQRTQQEDSAVYLCASRRGQNYEQYFGPGTRLTVT.

This chain's CDR3 is CASSLGTGHNEQFF. The CDR3 coding sequence is TGTGCCAGCAGCTTGGGGACAGGGCACAATGAGCAGTTCTTC. This chain links TRBV5-4 with TRBJ2-1; 8 nucleotides agree with TRBD1. CDR1 and CDR2 from the germline V gene are SGHNT and YYREEE (reference sequence). V lost 0 bases to trimming and J lost 5 bases; unmatched junction nucleotides: 1. The CDR3 totals 14 residues.

This clone was observed a few times. A much larger clone is a single base away; this may be a read error. At the DNA level, this CDR3 is encoded by other sequences in the same sample as well. The rearrangement uses TRBV4-2 and TRBJ1-2; the D gene is possibly TRBD1 (5 bases). Trimming left V 2 bases short and J 1 base short, with 11 bases between. This CDR3 region has 15 residues. Germline CDR1 reads LGHNA; CDR2 reads YNFKEQ. The chain's CDR3 is CASSQPGQRNYGYTF. CDR3 nucleotides: TGTGCCAGCAGCCAACCTGGACAACGTAACTATGGCTACACCTTC.